The next 13 T cell receptor beta chains were all read from a single sample in a study of metastatic and nonmetastatic thyroid tumors. TCRdb reanalyzed the PCR reads with MiXCR. The sample includes about 53,000 clones, more than 20% seen only once; the top ten take 3.5% to 5%. Thyroid surgery was preceded by no treatment in any patient. Sequences were obtained from blood. The receptors here all came from a female donor with papillary thyroid cancer or a benign thyroid nodule (not recorded which). Some clones in this sample may be carry-over from other donors' samples.

This clone occurred many times. The chain employs TRBV4-2 and TRBJ2-1, with D perhaps TRBD1 or TRBD2 (5 bases each). Germline V gene sequence: CDR1 LGHNA, CDR2 YNFKEQ. Trimming shortened V by 0 bases and J by 8 bases, and 17 bases separated the two germline ends. The CDR3 contains 16 residues. The CDR3 bases are TGTGCCAGCAGCCAAGAAGGGGTGGGAATTAGCGATGAGCAGTTCTTC. Amino acid sequence: CASSQEGVGISDEQFF.

This clone was picked up a small number of times. The chain couples TRBV6-1 to TRBJ1-1, with TRBD1 matching 7 bases. Trimming took 6 bases from V and 5 from J; bases not matched to a gene: 9. The CDR3 runs to 14 residues. CDR1 MNHNS and CDR2 SASEGT come from the germline V gene. CDR3 coding DNA: TGTGCCAGCAGAAATAAGGGGGCGAGGACTGAAGCTTTCTTT. Its protein product is CASRNKGARTEAFF.

This clone showed up many times. The rearrangement uses TRBV20-1 and TRBJ2-2, with 14 positions matching TRBD2. Losses at the gene ends were 1 base for V and 5 bases for J; bases not matched to a gene: 9. The CDR3 runs 18 residues. The V gene's germline CDR1 is DFQATT and CDR2 SNEGSKA (reference sequence). CDR3 coding DNA: TGCAGTGCTAGAGGGGGTGGGACTAGCGGGAGATTAACCGGGGAGCTGTTTTTT. This codes for CSARGGGTSGRLTGELFF.

This clone has a count of ten or more. This chain joins TRBV12-3 or TRBV12-4 and TRBJ1-2, with 7 bases identical to TRBD1. V shed 5 bases and J 0 bases; nucleotides not matched to a gene: 15. The CDR3 contains 18 residues. The CDR3 coding sequence is TGTGCCAGCAGTCCAACCCGGGACAGCCTTCCTCCTAACTATGGCTACACCTTC. Its protein is CASSPTRDSLPPNYGYTF.

This clone turned up a few times. The chain employs TRBV6-1 and TRBJ1-6, with 7 bases that match TRBD1. This CDR3 comprises 14 residues. The V segment lost 6 bases and the J segment 9 bases; nucleotides outside the gene matches: 8. Germline CDR1 reads MNHNS; CDR2 reads SASEGT. CDR3 nucleotide sequence: TGTGCCAGCAGAAGGGGGCAGGACCCTTCACCCCTCCACTTT. Translated: CASRRGQDPSPLHF.

The chain employs TRBV7-9 and TRBJ1-3, with D hard to call. CDR3 length: 11 residues. Looked up from germline, CDR1 is SEHNR and CDR2 is FQNEAQ (reference sequence). Trimming left V 8 bases short and J 3 bases short, with 5 bases between. The CDR3: CASGGGNTIYF. DNA for the CDR3: TGTGCCAGCGGCGGTGGAAACACCATATATTTT.

Many counts were recorded for this clone. The chain couples TRBV28 to TRBJ1-1; 8 bases align to TRBD1. The CDR3 is made up of 15 amino acids. V trimming: 6 bases; J trimming: 5 bases; junction bases outside the gene matches: 11. Germline CDR1 and CDR2: MDHEN and SYDVKM. The CDR3 is CASSTPGQGGTEAFF. CDR3 nucleotides: TGTGCCAGCAGCACACCAGGACAGGGTGGGACTGAAGCTTTCTTT.

The chain is built from TRBV6-2 or TRBV6-3 and TRBJ2-1; TRBD2 matches 7 bases. CDR1 MNHEY and CDR2 SVGEGT come from the germline V gene. V lost 9 bases to trimming and J lost 0 bases; unmatched junction nucleotides: 11. The CDR3 loop spans 16 amino acids. CDR3 nucleotides: TGTGCCAGATCCCCCCAGCGGGAAGGCTCCTACAATGAGCAGTTCTTC. Translation: CARSPQREGSYNEQFF.

In this sample, this clone turned up many times. This chain uses TRBV20-1 with TRBJ2-7; 15 bases are a match to TRBD2. The CDR3 contains 16 residues. Germline V gives CDR1 DFQATT, CDR2 SNEGSKA (reference sequence). With 4 bases clipped from V and 6 bases from J, the junction kept 10 bases outside the gene matches. The CDR3 reads CSAIKGGTSGRSEQYF. The CDR3 DNA follows: TGCAGTGCTATCAAAGGGGGGACTAGCGGGAGGTCCGAGCAGTACTTC.

This clone has a count of ten or more. The chain is built from TRBV30 and TRBJ2-1, with 9 bases aligning to TRBD2. Trimming took 0 bases from V and 7 from J; bases not matched to a gene: 7. The germline V gene has CDR1 GTSNPN and CDR2 SVGIG (reference sequence). This CDR3 comprises 15 residues. The CDR3 coding sequence is TGTGCCTGGAGTGTACGAGCGGGAGGTCGGAATGAGCAGTTCTTC. This sequence encodes CAWSVRAGGRNEQFF.

Turning to this clone: A read error may produce the germline difference seen at one junction end. The chain has TRBV25-1 and TRBJ1-2; D not certain. Germline V CDR1 and CDR2: MGHDK, SYGVNS. The CDR3 sequence is 15 residues long. Here the CDR3 DNA reads TGTGCCTGCAGTTGCGGTGGGCCCCTGGGAGTAGGCTACACCTTC. It codes for CACSCGGPLGVGYTF.

The V gene is TRBV11-1, the J gene TRBJ1-2; 10 bases map to TRBD1. The CDR3 runs 16 residues. Per the germline V gene, CDR1 is SGHAT and CDR2 is FQDESV (reference sequence). In DNA form, the CDR3 reads TGTGCAAGGACCTTGGATGCGACGACAGGGGGCGGTGGCTACACCTTC. Translating it yields CARTLDATTGGGGYTF.

This clone has ten or more counts. The V gene is TRBV9, the J gene TRBJ1-2; perhaps TRBD1 as D (5 bases). This CDR3 is 12 amino acids long. Germline V CDR1 and CDR2: SGDLS, YYNGEE. Between the trimmed V and J ends, which lost 3 bases and 8 bases, there was a span of 11 bases. This chain's CDR3 is CASSAKGRGYTF. DNA for the CDR3: TGTGCCAGCAGCGCTAAGGGGAGAGGCTACACCTTC.